One T cell receptor beta chain is described in this entry. What it recognizes is unknown. Using immunoSEQ multiplex PCR, the repertoire was profiled, and TCRdb retains in-frame clones only, with some absent. The table includes a few hundred thousand clones, over 75% detected once. The data were obtained in a study of cytomegalovirus exposure and HLA in healthy donors. General study results and limits: Under in vitro conditions, a few CMV-associated chains were confirmed as specific for CMV antigens.

V was pared by 0 bases and J by 10 bases, with 5 bases between. The CDR3 consists of 11 residues. Germline loops: CDR1 SGDLS, CDR2 YYNGEE. This receptor was taken from a man under 40 in good health and CMV-seronegative. The specimen was PBMCs. The J gene is TRBJ2-1, the V gene TRBV9; D unresolved. The CDR3 reads CASSVGTEQFF. CDR3 nucleotide sequence: TGTGCCAGCAGCGTAGGAACAGAGCAGTTCTTC.